This T cell receptor (beta chain) was obtained from a study of shared clonotypes between healthy human individuals. Study-wide results and limits: A small donor pool kept down the genetic and exposure-history diversity that was represented.

Worth noting for this clone: Its antigen is not identified.

Only in-frame clones appear in the TCRdb table, and some are missing; sequencing was by immunoSEQ multiplex PCR. The data hold about 2 million clones, with 85% to 95% observed a single time. The germline gives CDR1 LGHNA, CDR2 YSLEER. The CDR3 is 16 residues long. The V gene end was trimmed by 0 bases and the J gene end by 7 bases; junction bases not matched to a gene: 10. A CD45RA-negative memory subset and a CD45RA+ naive subset were separated from the CD4+ cells. The sequencing input was naive CD4+ T cells sorted from blood. The subset is: CD45RA+ positively selected. The chain links TRBV4-3 to TRBJ2-3; the match to TRBD2 covers 7 bases. The sequence was collected from a man aged 18 to 30 in good health. CDR3 protein: CASSQDRFGGRHTQYF. DNA for the CDR3: TGCGCCAGCAGCCAAGATCGATTCGGCGGGAGACATACGCAGTATTTT.